This T cell receptor beta chain is drawn from a study of blood T cells in healthy people across ages. It was approximately 10 milliliters of peripheral blood that were drawn from each donor. Researchers isolated at least 7 million PBMCs per sample. General observations from the study: Observed TCR beta diversity per million T cells went down as age went up. This fall followed a roughly linear course with age.

Through a sample-barcoded 5' primer and a J-beta primer mix, a second PCR was run for roughly 7 to 11 cycles. Each cDNA molecule was tagged by a template-switch adaptor with 12 random nucleotides. Each CDR3 protein gets one entry after TCRdb re-called the 5' RACE reads with MiXCR. The sample contains 1,500,000 or so distinct CDR3 sequences, approximately 43% of which appear only once. Notes on this clonotype: Its antigen is undetermined.

The sequence was collected from a woman aged 18 to 35 in good health. Specimen: blood.

The CDR3 region is CASSQGWNAGENIQYF. The DNA for the CDR3 is TGCGCCAGCAGCCAAGGTTGGAACGCCGGGGAAAACATTCAGTACTTC. The rearrangement uses TRBV4-3 and TRBJ2-4; D might be TRBD2 (5 bases). V dropped 1 base and J dropped 5 bases, with 15 bases sitting between them. Germline CDR1 reads LGHNA; CDR2 reads YSLEER. The CDR3 spans 16 residues.